The 10 T cell receptor beta chains reported below all come from one sample, sequenced in a study of CD8 T cells in ankylosing spondylitis. TCRdb ran MiXCR on the 5' RACE reads and lists one entry per CDR3 protein. The repertoire holds around 320,000 distinct CDR3 sequences, with less than 25% as singletons. Sequenced material: blood, either unsorted or a sorted T cell fraction (not recorded which). Every receptor here comes from a female donor with ankylosing spondylitis or in good health (not recorded which).

In this sample, this clonotype turned up a few times. V and J are TRBV18 and TRBJ2-1; no reliable D call. CDR3 length: 12 amino acids. Germline CDR1 is KGHSH and CDR2 is LQKENI. Trimming shortened V by 2 bases and J by 7 bases, and 6 bases separated the two germline ends. CDR3 amino acids: CASSPNWNEQFF. DNA of the CDR3: TGTGCCAGCTCACCAAATTGGAATGAGCAGTTCTTC.

This clonotype was counted between two and nine times. The V call is TRBV10-1, the J call TRBJ2-4, with 7 bases lining up with TRBD2. The CDR3 totals 15 residues. Trimming at V came to 0 bases and at J to 10 bases, leaving 9 bases not matched to a gene. Germline V gives CDR1 WNHNN, CDR2 SYGVQD (reference sequence). The CDR3, as DNA: TGCGCCAGCAGTGAGTCGATCGCGGGAGTATCAATTCAGTACTTC. Its translation is CASSESIAGVSIQYF.

The CDR3 DNA is TGTGCCAGCAGCCAAATCAGGGGAAGCTCTGGCTACACCTTC. The encoded protein is CASSQIRGSSGYTF. V usage is TRBV7-9 and J usage is TRBJ1-2; D possibly corresponds to TRBD1 (6 bases). V lost 5 bases, J lost 7 bases, and 17 bases lay in between. Germline values: CDR1 SEHNR, CDR2 FQNEAQ (reference sequence). The length of the CDR3 is 14 residues.

The rearrangement uses TRBV18 and TRBJ2-3; D is possibly TRBD1 (7 bases). The germline V gene has CDR1 KGHSH and CDR2 LQKENI. The CDR3 is made up of 15 amino acids. V lost 1 base, J lost 5 bases, and 13 bases lay in between. The CDR3 DNA sequence: TGTGCCAGCTCACCACGCGGGACAGAGGGAGATACGCAGTATTTT. It encodes CASSPRGTEGDTQYF.

This clonotype came up a few times. V usage is TRBV20-1 and J usage is TRBJ1-2; D is undetermined. From germline, CDR1 is DFQATT and CDR2 SNEGSKA (reference sequence). V was shortened by 4 bases and J by 7 bases, with 13 bases between the two germline ends. The CDR3 has 12 residues. CDR3 amino acids: CSATDGRLGYTF. In DNA form, the CDR3 reads TGCAGTGCTACCGACGGACGTCTTGGCTACACCTTC.

The chain combines TRBV4-3 with TRBJ1-6, with D unclear. Trimming left V 0 bases short and J 9 bases short, with 6 bases between. The germline gives CDR1 LGHNA, CDR2 YSLEER. This CDR3 contains 13 residues. CDR3 sequence reads: CASSQDRGSPLHF. The CDR3 DNA reads TGCGCCAGCAGCCAAGATAGAGGTTCACCCCTCCACTTT.

The chain carries TRBV28 and TRBJ2-7, with 10 bases identical to TRBD1. The CDR3 has 14 residues. The germline gives CDR1 MDHEN, CDR2 SYDVKM. After removal of 5 bases from V and 3 bases from J, the junction contained 4 bases not matched to a gene. The CDR3 is CASSRDRGNYEQYF. The CDR3 bases are TGTGCCAGCAGTCGGGACAGGGGAAACTACGAGCAGTACTTC. Full variable domain (missing parts from reference TRBV28 and TRBJ2-7): DVKVTQSSRYLVKRTGEKVFLECVQDMDHENMFWYRQDPGLGLRLIYFSYDVKMKEKGDIPEGYSVSREKKERFSLILESASTNQTSMYLCASSRDRGNYEQYFGPGTRLTVT.

In its sample, this clonotype was seen many times. The chain uses TRBV6-5 and TRBJ1-1; possible D gene TRBD1, 5 bases. Germline V lookup: CDR1 MNHEY, CDR2 SVGAGI. The CDR3 runs to 10 residues. Deletions cut 8 bases from V and 11 bases from J, with 12 bases between. The CDR3 bases are TGTGCCAGCGGGAGGGGAGAGGCTTTCTTT. Amino acids: CASGRGEAFF.

The rearrangement links TRBV6-1 to TRBJ1-2, with a tentative D call TRBD1 (5 bases). V lost 5 bases and J lost 3, with 13 bases in between. Germline V gives CDR1 MNHNS, CDR2 SASEGT. This CDR3 has 14 residues. The CDR3 here is CASSRLQVDYGYTF. The DNA of the CDR3 is TGTGCCAGCAGTAGACTACAGGTAGACTATGGCTACACCTTC.

This clonotype was seen a handful of times. This sequence joins TRBV7-9 and TRBJ2-7, with D hard to call. The germline CDR1 and CDR2 sequences are SEHNR and FQNEAQ (reference sequence). V dropped 4 bases and J dropped 4 bases, with 8 bases sitting between them. The CDR3 runs to 12 residues. CDR3 DNA sequence: TGTGCCAGCAGCTCTTTCTTATACGAGCAGTACTTC. It is translated as CASSSFLYEQYF.